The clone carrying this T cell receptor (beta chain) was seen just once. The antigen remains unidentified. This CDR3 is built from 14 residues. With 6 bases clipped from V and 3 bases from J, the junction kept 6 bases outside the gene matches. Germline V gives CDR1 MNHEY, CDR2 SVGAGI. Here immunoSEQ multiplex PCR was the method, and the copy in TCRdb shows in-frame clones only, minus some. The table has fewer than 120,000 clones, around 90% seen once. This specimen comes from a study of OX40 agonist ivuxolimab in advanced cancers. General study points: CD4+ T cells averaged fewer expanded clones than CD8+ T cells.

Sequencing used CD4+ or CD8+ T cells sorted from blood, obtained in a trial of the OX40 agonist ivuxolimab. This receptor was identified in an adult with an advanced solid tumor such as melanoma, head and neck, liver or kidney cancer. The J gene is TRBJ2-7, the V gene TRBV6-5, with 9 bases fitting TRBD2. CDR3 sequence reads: CASSLSGRVYEQYF. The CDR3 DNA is TGTGCCAGCAGCCTTAGCGGGAGAGTCTACGAGCAGTACTTC.